This T cell receptor (beta chain) is from a study of beta chain features in type 1 diabetes. Study-level points and caveats: For type 1 diabetes patients, VDJ junctions showed fewer insertions and more deletions. Type 1 diabetes patients showed a moderate but significant shortening of TCRB CDR3s in all four CD4+ subsets.

J lost 3 bases, V lost 4 bases, and 12 bases had no gene match. The CDR3 sequence is 17 residues long. Germline V CDR1 and CDR2: LNHDA, SQIVND (reference sequence). Stem cell-like memory, regulatory, central memory and naive CD4+ cells were sorted via CD45RO/CCR7/CD25/CD127/CD95/CD27. Remarks on this clone: Its antigen remains unidentified.

The whole isolated RNA underwent reverse transcription, so sequencing captured expressed TCRB transcripts. The table came from immunoSEQ multiplex PCR; TCRdb's copy has only in-frame clones and leaves some out. The data contain about 270,000 clones, 13% to 15% of them seen just once; the ten biggest clones take up less than 0.02%. The sequencing sample was made of naive CD4+ T cells from blood. The receptor was isolated from a young man with type 1 diabetes. This chain links TRBV19 with TRBJ2-1, with 7 bases lining up with TRBD1. The CDR3 spells CASSTRVGGHLYNEQFF. DNA for the CDR3: TGTGCCAGTAGTACCCGGGTAGGGGGCCATCTCTACAATGAGCAGTTCTTC.